A single sample gave rise to the 17 T cell receptor beta chains below, sequenced in a study of T cell changes during pregnancy in multiple sclerosis. Here immunoSEQ multiplex PCR was the method, and the copy in TCRdb shows in-frame clones only, minus some. Altogether about 55,000 clones are present, around 90% being singletons, with the ten largest covering roughly 0.54%. Sequenced material: CD4+ T cells from peripheral blood mononuclear cells, taken in the first trimester of pregnancy. Source of these receptors: a female donor with multiple sclerosis, enrolled in a pregnancy study.

The rearrangement uses TRBV4-2 and TRBJ2-1, with D tentatively TRBD1 (5 bases). Looked up from germline, CDR1 is LGHNA and CDR2 is YNFKEQ. Trimming took 1 base from V and 10 from J, leaving 8 bases between them. The CDR3 is 12 residues long. In DNA, the CDR3 is TGTGCCAGCAGCCAAGCAGGGAACGAGCAGTTCTTC. As protein: CASSQAGNEQFF.

V gene TRBV9 combines with J gene TRBJ2-7; D is possibly TRBD1 (6 bases). The V and J ends lost 0 bases and 3 bases respectively, with 16 bases between them. In germline, CDR1 is SGDLS, CDR2 YYNGEE. CDR3 length: 16 amino acids. CDR3 protein: CASSVGGVEGGYEQYF. CDR3 coding DNA: TGTGCCAGCAGCGTAGGGGGCGTAGAAGGGGGCTACGAGCAGTACTTC. The full variable domain, with the rest looked up from reference TRBV9 and TRBJ2-7, is DSGVTQTPKHLITATGQRVTLRCSPRSGDLSVYWYQQSLDQGLQFLIQYYNGEERAKGNILERFSAQQFPDLHSELNLSSLELGDSALYFCASSVGGVEGGYEQYFGPGTRLTVT.

The genes are TRBV6-1 and TRBJ2-7, with D possibly TRBD1 on 6 matching bases. Trimming removed 2 bases at V and 3 bases at J, with 20 bases between. From germline, CDR1 is MNHNS and CDR2 SASEGT. The CDR3 loop spans 17 amino acids. CDR3 in amino acids: CASSELVGQLGFYEQYF. DNA for the CDR3: TGTGCCAGCAGTGAATTGGTTGGACAGCTAGGGTTCTACGAGCAGTACTTC.

V gene TRBV9 combines with J gene TRBJ2-1, with 11 bases lining up with TRBD2. Per the germline V gene, CDR1 is SGDLS and CDR2 is YYNGEE. The trim removed 0 bases at V and 1 base at J, leaving 3 bases unmatched. The length of the CDR3 is 17 residues. The CDR3 nucleotides read TGTGCCAGCAGCGTAGCGTCTAGCGGGGGGTCCTACAATGAGCAGTTCTTC. It specifies CASSVASSGGSYNEQFF.

V is TRBV29-1 and J is TRBJ1-1; tentatively, D is TRBD1 (5 bases). V dropped 1 base and J dropped 10 bases, with 10 bases sitting between them. Germline V lookup: CDR1 SQVTM, CDR2 ANQGSEA. This CDR3 region has 11 residues. CDR3 DNA: TGCAGCGTTGAAGGGACAAGTGGAGCTTTCTTT. It translates to CSVEGTSGAFF.

The rearrangement joins TRBV7-2 to TRBJ1-1; TRBD1 is a possible D gene (5 bases). The V gene lost 5 bases and the J gene lost 1 base, with 14 bases spanning the gap. The CDR3 consists of 15 residues. Per germline, CDR1 SGHTA and CDR2 FQGNSA. The CDR3 DNA is TGTGCCAGCAGCCCGCAGGGAAACCCGAACACTGAAGCTTTCTTT. Translated, it gives CASSPQGNPNTEAFF. The complete variable domain, with remaining parts taken from reference TRBV7-2 and TRBJ1-1, reads GAGVSQSPSNKVTEKGKDVELRCDPISGHTALYWYRQSLGQGLEFLIYFQGNSAPDKSGLPSDRFSAERTGGSVSTLTIQRTQQEDSAVYLCASSPQGNPNTEAFFGQGTRLTVV.

The chain has TRBV29-1 and TRBJ1-2; 9 positions agree with TRBD1. Germline-derived CDR1 and CDR2 are SQVTM and ANQGSEA. After removal of 1 base from V and 13 bases from J, the junction contained 10 bases not matched to a gene. The CDR3 loop spans 13 amino acids. The CDR3 nucleotides are TGCAGCGTTGAAGGGTTGGGACAGGGTGGTCCCACCTTC. Its protein is CSVEGLGQGGPTF.

This clone turned up a few times. The chain is built from TRBV4-1 and TRBJ1-1, with 8 positions matching TRBD1. The V and J ends lost 4 bases and 5 bases, in that order; junction bases with no gene match: 9. CDR3 size: 15 residues. CDR1 and CDR2 from the germline V gene are MGHRA and YSYEKL. CDR3 in DNA: TGCGCCAGCAGCCCTATGTCAGGGGGCAAGACTGAAGCTTTCTTT. Encoded protein: CASSPMSGGKTEAFF.

The sample holds one count of this clone. The chain employs TRBV2 and TRBJ2-6; maybe TRBD1 (5 bases). Germline CDR1 SNHLY, CDR2 FYNNEI. This CDR3 is 14 amino acids long. Trimming took off 5 bases at V and 4 bases at J, with 9 bases between the two ends. The CDR3 DNA sequence: TGTGCCAGCAGTCCAGGGTCAGGGGCCAACGTCCTGACTTTC. As protein: CASSPGSGANVLTF. Looking up the rest from reference TRBV2 and TRBJ2-6 gives the full variable domain: EPEVTQTPSHQVTQMGQEVILRCVPISNHLYFYWYRQILGQKVEFLVSFYNNEISEKSEIFDDQFSVERPDGSNFTLKIRSTKLEDSAMYFCASSPGSGANVLTFGAGSRLTVL.

This clone was seen more than once but under ten times. This chain links TRBV6-5 with TRBJ1-1; D is ambiguous. The length of the CDR3 is 12 residues. V was cut by 2 bases and J by 6 bases, with 7 bases left in between. CDR1 MNHEY and CDR2 SVGAGI come from the germline V gene. The CDR3 sequence: CASSYRGSEAFF. In DNA, the CDR3 is TGTGCCAGCAGTTACCGGGGATCTGAAGCTTTCTTT.

The CDR3 protein is CASSFLLGLADTDTQYF. The CDR3 DNA reads TGTGCCAGCAGTTTTTTGCTGGGACTAGCCGACACAGATACGCAGTATTTT. The rearrangement uses TRBV28 and TRBJ2-3; 9 bases fit TRBD2. V shed 3 bases, J shed 2 bases, and the junction held 9 bases outside the gene matches. The germline CDR1 and CDR2 sequences are MDHEN and SYDVKM. The CDR3 sequence is 17 residues long.

The sample holds one count of this clone. The chain combines TRBV5-6 with TRBJ1-5; TRBD1 matches at 8 bases. V dropped 0 bases and J dropped 5; count of bases not matched to a gene: 1. CDR1 is SGHDT and CDR2 is YYEEEE in the germline V gene. CDR3 size: 14 residues. The CDR3 reads CASSLGQGYQPQHF. The CDR3, as DNA: TGTGCCAGCAGCTTGGGACAGGGGTATCAGCCCCAGCATTTT.

This clone was counted a single time. The CDR3, as DNA: TGTGCCAGCAGCTTGGGCCGTCGGACAGGGGGCGGCCAGCCCCAGCATTTT. It translates to CASSLGRRTGGGQPQHF. The chain uses TRBV5-6 and TRBJ1-5; 11 nucleotides line up with TRBD1. The CDR3 runs 17 residues. From germline, CDR1 is SGHDT and CDR2 YYEEEE. The J segment lost 7 bases and the V segment lost 0 bases, leaving 9 bases of the junction unmatched.

The chain couples TRBV2 to TRBJ2-7; D not resolved. The CDR3 loop spans 14 amino acids. V gave up 6 bases and J gave up 1 base, with 13 bases separating them. The germline gives CDR1 SNHLY, CDR2 FYNNEI. The CDR3 nucleotides read TGTGCCAGCAGCTTGACACATCATTCCTACGAGCAGTACTTC. Protein sequence: CASSLTHHSYEQYF.

This chain links TRBV5-1 with TRBJ2-5; 10 bases align to TRBD1. Germline CDR1 SGHRS, CDR2 YFSETQ. J gave up 5 bases and V 4 bases, and 5 bases lay outside the gene matches. The CDR3 runs 14 residues. CDR3 in amino acids: CASSVGQGLETQYF. The CDR3 bases are TGCGCCAGCAGCGTGGGACAGGGGTTGGAGACCCAGTACTTC.

The rearrangement joins TRBV19 to TRBJ2-7; D is uncertain. CDR1 and CDR2 (germline): LNHDA, SQIVND (reference sequence). Trimming removed 6 bases from V and 0 bases from J, with 9 bases in between. The CDR3 totals 13 residues. This chain's CDR3 is CASRFSGSYEQYF. The DNA for the CDR3 is TGTGCCAGTAGATTCTCAGGCTCCTACGAGCAGTACTTC.

This clone was seen only once. The rearrangement links TRBV11-2 to TRBJ1-2; 11 nucleotides align to TRBD1. The CDR3 is 13 amino acids. The ends lost 8 bases at V and 6 bases at J; junction bases unmatched: 5. The germline gives CDR1 SGHAT, CDR2 FQNNGV. The CDR3 DNA is TGTGCCAGCCGAAGGACAGGGGGCGATGGCTACACCTTC. Translating gives CASRRTGGDGYTF.